This entry features one TCR beta chain sequence. The source of the sample is a study of blood T cell repertoires in COVID-19. Seattle's cohort entered during active infection and was followed longitudinally. Germline CDR1 SEHNR, CDR2 FQNEAQ (reference sequence). This CDR3 has 14 residues. Losses at the gene ends were 5 bases for V and 3 bases for J; bases not matched to a gene: 3. The assay was immunoSEQ multiplex PCR, and TCRdb's table has in-frame clones only and misses some. The table shows roughly 300,000 clones, with 75% to 95% occurring only once. The rearrangement uses TRBV7-9 and TRBJ1-2; 10 nucleotides align to TRBD1. This TCR derives from a woman younger than 45 with COVID-19, enrolled during active disease. Input material: peripheral blood. CDR3 nucleotides: TGTGCCAGCAGCGCCGGGACAGGGGACTATGGCTACACCTTC. Its translation: CASSAGTGDYGYTF.